A single sample gave rise to the 27 T cell receptor beta chains below, sequenced in a study of cytomegalovirus exposure and HLA in healthy donors. The method was immunoSEQ multiplex PCR; TCRdb's version includes in-frame clones alone and lacks a portion of them. The table has about 130,000 clones, roughly 87% seen once. Material for sequencing was PBMCs. The receptor source for this set is a woman aged 18-35 years in good health and CMV-seronegative.

V and J are TRBV10-3 and TRBJ2-7, with D maybe TRBD1 (5 bases). Per the germline V gene, CDR1 is ENHRY and CDR2 is SYGVKD. This CDR3 has 16 residues. Trimming took off 0 bases at V and 1 base at J, with 13 bases between the two ends. CDR3 region: CAISESARSGSYEQYF. The CDR3 DNA reads TGTGCCATCAGTGAGTCGGCCAGGTCAGGGTCCTACGAGCAGTACTTC.

This clone showed up just a few times. The genes are TRBV7-9 and TRBJ1-5; a possible D gene is TRBD1 (5 bases). V lost 1 base and J lost 7, with 11 bases in between. The CDR3 loop spans 14 amino acids. Germline-derived CDR1 and CDR2 are SEHNR and FQNEAQ (reference sequence). The CDR3 DNA reads as TGTGCCAGCAGCTTAGGTGGGGACTTGCAGCCCCAGCATTTT. As protein: CASSLGGDLQPQHF. Combining the CDR3 with reference TRBV7-9 and TRBJ1-5 gives the whole variable domain DTGVSQNPRHKITKRGQNVTFRCDPISEHNRLYWYRQTLGQGPEFLTYFQNEAQLEKSRLLSDRFSAERPKGSFSTLEIQRTEQGDSAMYLCASSLGGDLQPQHFGDGTRLSIL.

This clone was detected a few times. The chain has TRBV7-9 and TRBJ1-1; 9 bases match TRBD1. The germline CDR1 and CDR2 sequences are SEHNR and FQNEAQ (reference sequence). This CDR3 has 13 residues. The ends lost 5 bases at V and 3 bases at J; junction bases unmatched: 1. In DNA, the CDR3 is TGTGCCAGCAGCCGGGACAGGGACACTGAAGCTTTCTTT. Protein: CASSRDRDTEAFF.

The CDR3 DNA is TGTGCCAGCTCACCACCCGGCGGAAATCAGCCCCAGCATTTT. As protein: CASSPPGGNQPQHF. This rearrangement joins TRBV18 to TRBJ1-5; the D is unclear. CDR3 length: 14 amino acids. The V end was cut by 0 bases, the J end by 4 bases, with 7 bases between. Germline values: CDR1 KGHSH, CDR2 LQKENI.

This chain uses TRBV21-1 with TRBJ2-1; TRBD1, as called in the table, went unchecked against the DNA. TRBV21-1 is a recognized pseudogene. CDR3 length: 16 amino acids. CDR3 sequence (DNA): TGTGCCAGCAGCAAAGACGACAGGCCCCGATACAATGAGCAGTTCTTC. It specifies CASSKDDRPRYNEQFF.

The CDR3 loop is CATSRQEDYWATGELFF. The CDR3 region has the DNA TGTGCCACCAGCAGACAGGAGGATTATTGGGCCACCGGGGAGCTGTTTTTT. The rearrangement joins TRBV15 to TRBJ2-2; tentatively, D is TRBD2 (5 bases). The CDR3 contains 17 residues. V was clipped by 2 bases and J by 4 bases, with 17 bases between them. The germline CDR1 and CDR2 sequences are LNHNV and YYDKDF (reference sequence).

This clone was seen a handful of times. This chain connects TRBV6-4 to TRBJ2-3; 10 bases agree with TRBD2. Germline V gene sequence: CDR1 MRHNA, CDR2 SNTAGT. The V and J ends lost 0 bases and 0 bases, in that order; junction bases with no gene match: 3. This CDR3 contains 17 residues. The CDR3 protein is CASSDSSGGASTDTQYF. In DNA, the CDR3 is TGTGCCAGCAGTGACTCGAGCGGGGGGGCTAGCACAGATACGCAGTATTTT.

This chain connects TRBV28 to TRBJ2-1; possibly TRBD2 for D (6 bases). The germline gives CDR1 MDHEN, CDR2 SYDVKM. V dropped 2 bases and J dropped 7 bases, with 12 bases sitting between them. The CDR3 is 14 amino acids. This CDR3 reads CASSLGGRRNEQFF. The CDR3 region has the DNA TGTGCCAGCAGTTTAGGGGGGAGAAGGAATGAGCAGTTCTTC.

The chain combines TRBV7-2 with TRBJ1-2, with 11 bases identical to TRBD1. V shed 5 bases, J shed 6 bases, and the junction held 14 bases outside the gene matches. CDR3 length: 17 residues. Germline CDR1 and CDR2: SGHTA and FQGNSA. The CDR3 nucleotides read TGTGCCAGCAGCCCTAATTTCCCCGGACAGGGGGCTGATGGCTACACCTTC. Its translation: CASSPNFPGQGADGYTF.

The genes are TRBV19 and TRBJ2-2; tentatively, D is TRBD2 (6 bases). Trimming removed 5 bases from V and 5 bases from J, with 15 bases in between. Germline V CDR1 and CDR2: LNHDA, SQIVND (reference sequence). This CDR3 has 15 residues. CDR3 in amino acids: CASSSLGSETGELFF. In DNA, the CDR3 is TGTGCCAGTAGTTCGCTCGGGAGCGAAACCGGGGAGCTGTTTTTT.

The CDR3 here is CSVGDPGQGPSGHEQYF. CDR3 coding DNA: TGCAGCGTTGGAGACCCGGGACAGGGTCCCTCCGGCCACGAGCAGTACTTC. The V call is TRBV29-1, the J call TRBJ2-7; 9 bases fit TRBD1. The CDR3 spans 17 residues. Losses at the gene ends were 4 bases for V and 5 bases for J; bases not matched to a gene: 18. Germline lookup yields CDR1 SQVTM and CDR2 ANQGSEA.

The chain has TRBV6-5 and TRBJ2-7; 11 positions agree with TRBD2. Germline CDR1 reads MNHEY; CDR2 reads SVGAGI. V gave up 4 bases and J gave up 3 bases; unmatched junction bases: 5. The CDR3 spans 15 residues. The CDR3 loop is CASSSILAGVYEQYF. The CDR3 DNA sequence: TGTGCCAGCAGTTCTATACTAGCGGGAGTCTACGAGCAGTACTTC.

The CDR3 spells CASSQEGFLWGLGELFF. CDR3 in DNA: TGCGCCAGCAGCCAAGAAGGGTTTCTCTGGGGGCTCGGGGAGCTGTTTTTT. The chain employs TRBV4-1 and TRBJ2-2, with D possibly TRBD1 on 6 matching bases. Deletions cut 0 bases from V and 7 bases from J, with 18 bases between. This CDR3 has 17 amino acids. Germline V gene data show CDR1 as MGHRA and CDR2 as YSYEKL.

The V gene is TRBV7-9, the J gene TRBJ2-3; possible D gene TRBD1, 5 bases. CDR3 size: 15 residues. Trimming took off 0 bases at V and 6 bases at J, with 13 bases between the two ends. Germline CDR1 and CDR2: SEHNR and FQNEAQ (reference sequence). The CDR3 sequence: CASSLAAGRLDTQYF. In DNA, the CDR3 is TGTGCCAGCAGCTTAGCGGCAGGGCGATTGGATACGCAGTATTTT.

This CDR3 is CASSLWGKRGSPLHF. CDR3 DNA sequence: TGTGCCAGCAGCTTGTGGGGAAAAAGGGGCTCACCCCTCCACTTT. The V and J genes are TRBV5-8 and TRBJ1-6, with a tentative D call TRBD1 (5 bases). The germline CDR1 and CDR2 sequences are SGHTS and YDEGEE. The V end lost 1 base, the J end lost 10 bases, and 15 bases lay between the germline ends. The CDR3 consists of 15 residues.

This chain joins TRBV19 and TRBJ1-3; TRBD1 matches 7 bases. The CDR3 covers 15 residues. V gave up 6 bases and J gave up 3 bases; unmatched junction bases: 8. CDR1 is LNHDA, CDR2 SQIVND, per germline (reference sequence). The CDR3 loop reads CASREDREGGNTIYF. CDR3 sequence (DNA): TGTGCCAGTAGAGAAGACAGGGAAGGTGGAAACACCATATATTTT.

The V and J genes are TRBV28 and TRBJ1-1; weak D call: TRBD1 (5 bases). CDR1 is MDHEN and CDR2 is SYDVKM in the germline V gene. The CDR3 contains 13 residues. Trimming stripped 3 bases from V and 6 bases from J, with 11 bases between. The CDR3 spells CASSLGREAEAFF. The CDR3 region has the DNA TGTGCCAGCAGTTTGGGCAGGGAAGCTGAAGCTTTCTTT.

The chain combines TRBV6-5 with TRBJ1-2; D might be TRBD1 (6 bases). Trimming shortened V by 0 bases and J by 3 bases, and 8 bases separated the two germline ends. Germline-derived CDR1 and CDR2 are MNHEY and SVGAGI. The CDR3 length is 14 residues. As DNA, the CDR3 is TGTGCCAGCAGTTACTCTCCAGGGGACTATGGCTACACCTTC. Translating gives CASSYSPGDYGYTF.

The J gene is TRBJ2-1, the V gene TRBV9; weak D call: TRBD2 (5 bases). V was pared by 5 bases and J by 5 bases, with 14 bases between. The CDR3 spans 14 residues. CDR1 is SGDLS and CDR2 is YYNGEE in the germline V gene. As DNA, the CDR3 is TGTGCCAGCAGTGGTCTGCGGGCCCACAATGAGCAGTTCTTC. Its protein product is CASSGLRAHNEQFF.

The chain employs TRBV6-5 and TRBJ1-5; tentative D call: TRBD1 (6 bases). From germline, CDR1 is MNHEY and CDR2 SVGAGI. This CDR3 has 13 amino acids. V was clipped by 8 bases and J by 3 bases, with 11 bases between them. CDR3 DNA: TGTGCCAGCCTTCAGGGGCCCAATCAGCCCCAGCATTTT. Amino acids: CASLQGPNQPQHF.

This chain links TRBV25-1 with TRBJ2-2; 8 bases fit TRBD1. Germline V lookup: CDR1 MGHDK, CDR2 SYGVNS. The V gene end was trimmed by 7 bases and the J gene end by 5 bases; junction bases not matched to a gene: 6. The CDR3 loop spans 14 amino acids. CDR3 sequence (DNA): TGTGCCAGCAATCCCGGGACAGGTACCGGGGAGCTGTTTTTT. Translation: CASNPGTGTGELFF.

The CDR3 here is CASSKGGKLAHQETQYF. CDR3 DNA sequence: TGTGCCAGCAGCAAAGGAGGAAAACTAGCCCACCAAGAGACCCAGTACTTC. V gene TRBV21-1 combines with J gene TRBJ2-5; the table's D call, TRBD2, has no DNA check behind it. TRBV21-1 is termed a pseudogene. There are 17 residues in the CDR3.

The chain recombines TRBV30 with TRBJ2-3, with TRBD1 as a possible D gene (7 bases). The V end lost 2 bases, the J end lost 2 bases, and 23 bases lay between the germline ends. Germline assignment: CDR1 GTSNPN and CDR2 SVGIG (reference sequence). The CDR3 length is 18 residues. This chain's CDR3 is CAWSSRGKGGPNTDTQYF. CDR3 nucleotide sequence: TGTGCCTGGAGTAGCAGGGGGAAAGGGGGGCCGAACACAGATACGCAGTATTTT.

V usage is TRBV28 and J usage is TRBJ1-2; D is ambiguous. The V gene lost 3 bases and the J gene lost 7 bases, with 15 bases spanning the gap. Germline loops: CDR1 MDHEN, CDR2 SYDVKM. CDR3 length: 14 amino acids. The CDR3 nucleotides are TGTGCCAGCAGTTTCCGACCGGGAGGCCCTGGCTACACCTTC. Amino acids: CASSFRPGGPGYTF.

V and J are TRBV2 and TRBJ2-2; D gene unclear. There are 14 residues in the CDR3. CDR1 SNHLY and CDR2 FYNNEI come from the germline V gene. With 9 bases removed from V and 1 base from J, the gap between germline ends came to 12 bases. The CDR3 is CASHNDLNTGELFF. The CDR3 DNA is TGTGCCAGTCACAACGACTTGAACACCGGGGAGCTGTTTTTT.

This rearrangement joins TRBV30 to TRBJ2-1, with TRBD2 identical over 7 bases. The CDR3 is 12 amino acids. Germline V gives CDR1 GTSNPN, CDR2 SVGIG (reference sequence). Unmatched junction bases numbered 3, after V lost 5 bases and J lost 5 bases. CDR3 bases: TGTGCCTGGGGGACTACCAACAATGAGCAGTTCTTC. Translating gives CAWGTTNNEQFF.

The chain uses TRBV5-4 and TRBJ1-1; D is ambiguous. This CDR3 contains 13 residues. V was shortened by 4 bases and J by 6 bases, with 13 bases between the two germline ends. CDR1 is SGHNT and CDR2 is YYREEE in the germline V gene (reference sequence). The CDR3 reads CASSVFREPEAFF. The CDR3 DNA sequence: TGTGCCAGCAGCGTGTTCCGGGAGCCTGAAGCTTTCTTT.